This entry describes one T cell receptor beta chain. What it binds is unknown. Researchers isolated CD4+ T cells once approximately eleven days of culture had elapsed. Vaccine administered to participants consisted of two doses of either BNT162b2 or mRNA-1273. Among the vaccine recipients, none had a prior SARS-CoV-2 infection, and nucleocapsid antibodies were negative. Cells had half their medium changed to IL-2 medium on days 3 and 7. These data originate in a study of vaccination effects on CD4 cells after COVID-19. Study information: Samples gathered post-vaccine arrived a median of 72 days past the second dose.

V lost 3 bases and J 9 bases, leaving 21 bases between the germline ends. CDR3 size: 17 residues. CDR1 and CDR2 from the germline V gene are LNHDA and SQIVND (reference sequence). Produced via immunoSEQ multiplex PCR; TCRdb's table is partial and in-frame only. Found here are fewer than 75,000 clones, 78% of them singletons; the top ten hold about 4.6%. Study findings and constraints: Late after vaccination, infection- and vaccine-induced clones showed marked clonal contraction.

The rearrangement links TRBV19 to TRBJ1-6, with D tentatively TRBD1 (5 bases). This receptor was obtained from a human donor who received a COVID-19 vaccine. This specimen was CD4+ T cells from PBMCs cultured without peptide, taken after COVID-19 vaccination. The CDR3 DNA reads as TGTGCCAGTAGTATTGGCGCCACCGGGACGGTAATTTCACCCCTCCACTTT. This translates into CASSIGATGTVISPLHF.